This T cell receptor (beta chain) is from a study of T cell changes during pregnancy in multiple sclerosis. Clones were read by immunoSEQ multiplex PCR, and TCRdb kept only the in-frame ones, dropping some. Of tens of thousands of clones listed, 85% to 95% are singletons. The sequence derives from a female donor with multiple sclerosis, enrolled in a pregnancy study. The sample comprised peripheral blood.

The CDR3 protein is CASSLSGYEQYF. In nucleotides, the CDR3 is TGTGCCAGCAGCTTAAGTGGATACGAGCAGTACTTC. The rearrangement links TRBV7-9 to TRBJ2-7; D gene ambiguous. V dropped 2 bases and J dropped 4 bases, with 6 bases sitting between them. Germline assignment: CDR1 SEHNR and CDR2 FQNEAQ (reference sequence). The CDR3 spans 12 residues.